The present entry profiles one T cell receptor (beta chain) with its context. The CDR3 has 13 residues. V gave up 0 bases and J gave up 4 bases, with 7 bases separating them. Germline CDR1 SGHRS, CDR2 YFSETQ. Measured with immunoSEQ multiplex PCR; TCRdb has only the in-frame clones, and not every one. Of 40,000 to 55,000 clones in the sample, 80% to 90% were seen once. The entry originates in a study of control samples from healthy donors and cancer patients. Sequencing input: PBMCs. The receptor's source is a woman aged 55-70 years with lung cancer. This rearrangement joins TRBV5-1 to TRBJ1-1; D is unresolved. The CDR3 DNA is TGCGCCAGCAGCTTGGGGCAGCGCACTGAAGCTTTCTTT. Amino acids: CASSLGQRTEAFF.